The clone carrying this T cell receptor (beta chain) was seen more than once but under ten times. The sample originates from a study of blood T cell repertoires in COVID-19. The CDR3 contains 13 residues. Germline CDR1 reads GTSNPN; CDR2 reads SVGIG (reference sequence). V was trimmed by 1 base and J by 7 bases, leaving 11 bases between them. Sequencing was performed with immunoSEQ multiplex PCR; in TCRdb, only in-frame clones are kept and a portion is missing. The sample records around 200,000 clones, 75% to 90% being singletons. Sequenced material: peripheral blood. The source is a woman in her thirties or forties with acute or convalescent COVID-19. This chain connects TRBV30 to TRBJ1-5; unclear D gene. CDR3 DNA sequence: TGTGCCTGGAGTGATCACATCTCCCAGCCCCAGCATTTT. Amino acid sequence: CAWSDHISQPQHF.